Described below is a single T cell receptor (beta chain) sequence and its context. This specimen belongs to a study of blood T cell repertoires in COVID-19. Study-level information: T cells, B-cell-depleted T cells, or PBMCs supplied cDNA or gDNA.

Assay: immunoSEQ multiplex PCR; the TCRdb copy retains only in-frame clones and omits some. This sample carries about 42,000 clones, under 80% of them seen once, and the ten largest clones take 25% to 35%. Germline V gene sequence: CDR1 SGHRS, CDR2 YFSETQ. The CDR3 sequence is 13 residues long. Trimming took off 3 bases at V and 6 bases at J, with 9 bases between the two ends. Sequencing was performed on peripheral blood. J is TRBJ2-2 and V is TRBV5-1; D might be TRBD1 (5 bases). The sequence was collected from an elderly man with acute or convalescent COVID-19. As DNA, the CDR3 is TGCGCCAGCAGCTCGACAGTCCCCGGGGAGCTGTTTTTT. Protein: CASSSTVPGELFF.